Listed here is a single T cell receptor beta chain. This CDR3 is built from 15 residues. V dropped 3 bases and J dropped 6; count of bases not matched to a gene: 9. Germline V gives CDR1 MNHEY, CDR2 SMNVEV (reference sequence). Original methodology: Cell counts per sample came from amplifying reference gene primers. Generated by immunoSEQ multiplex PCR, the TCRdb table keeps only in-frame clones and is missing some. V, J and clone size are taken as reported in that table, and D and trimming were inferred from the DNA itself. The repertoire holds roughly 120,000 clones, with about 88% as singletons. This sample was taken from a study of blood T cell repertoires in COVID-19. The overall study: The United States, Italy and Spain were the sources of the acute and convalescent COVID-19 samples. T cells, B-cell-depleted T cells, or PBMCs supplied cDNA or gDNA.

This TCR derives from a middle-aged man with acute or convalescent COVID-19. Material: peripheral blood. V gene TRBV27 combines with J gene TRBJ2-7; 9 nucleotides match TRBD1. The CDR3 coding sequence is TGTGCCAGCAGTTTGGTTGGGACAGGGATCCTCGAGCAGTACTTC. Encoded protein: CASSLVGTGILEQYF.